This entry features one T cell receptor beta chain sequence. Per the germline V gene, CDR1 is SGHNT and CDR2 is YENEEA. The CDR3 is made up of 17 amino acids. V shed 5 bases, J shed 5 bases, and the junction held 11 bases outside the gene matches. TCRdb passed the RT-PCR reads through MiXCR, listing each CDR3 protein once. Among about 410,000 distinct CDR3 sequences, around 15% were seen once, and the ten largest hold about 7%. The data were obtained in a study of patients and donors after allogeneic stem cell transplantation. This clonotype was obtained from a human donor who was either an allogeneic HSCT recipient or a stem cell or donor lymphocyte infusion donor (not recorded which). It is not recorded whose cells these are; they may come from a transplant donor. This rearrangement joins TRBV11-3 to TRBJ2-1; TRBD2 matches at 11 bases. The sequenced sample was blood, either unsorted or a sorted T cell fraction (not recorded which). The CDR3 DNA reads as TGTGCCAGCAGCGGGAGAATAGCGGGAGGGCCAAACAATGAGCAGTTCTTC. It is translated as CASSGRIAGGPNNEQFF.